The T cell receptor beta chain described here comes from a study of patients and donors after allogeneic stem cell transplantation (dated by TCRdb to 2019 to 2021). This clonotype turned up a few times. Its target antigen remains unknown. Base quality data are lacking; no much larger clone is found one base away. Preparation of the library involved RT-PCR. The reads were generated on a NextSeq 550. TCRdb applied fastp at Q25 and MiXCR to the public reads, then kept only in-frame beta chains. Rows are combined by CDR3 protein, so each entry shows the most common genes and DNA. The sample data list 200,000 to 250,000 distinct CDR3 sequences, and roughly an eighth of these were observed just once. The leading ten clones occupy approximately 10% of the sample. There are 15 amino acids in the CDR3, from cysteine to phenylalanine inclusive. Only CDR3 DNA is held: 45 bases, read in frame from base 1. CDR1 SGDLS and CDR2 YYNGEE were looked up in the germline V gene. At the junction V is shortened by 0 bases and J by 3 bases, with 11 bases in between.

Sequencing was carried out using blood, either unsorted or a sorted T cell fraction (not recorded which). The sequence is built from TRBV9 and TRBJ2-3; the D region may be TRBD1 or TRBD2, each matching 6 bases equally. This receptor was identified in a human donor who was either an allogeneic HSCT recipient or a stem cell or donor lymphocyte infusion donor (not recorded which). It is not recorded whose cells these are; they may come from a transplant donor. The bases read TGTGCCAGCAGCGTAGTCGGCGGGACAACAGATACGCAGTATTTT. Its translation is CASSVVGGTTDTQYF. The CDR3 plus the reference TRBV9 and TRBJ2-3 genes for the other parts give the full variable domain: DSGVTQTPKHLITATGQRVTLRCSPRSGDLSVYWYQQSLDQGLQFLIQYYNGEERAKGNILERFSAQQFPDLHSELNLSSLELGDSALYFCASSVVGGTTDTQYFGPGTRLTVL.